The 11 T cell receptor beta chains presented below share a single source sample, sequenced in a study of blood T cell repertoires in COVID-19 (dated by TCRdb to 2020 to 2022). The library came from the immunoSEQ multiplex PCR assay. In TCRdb, the immuneACCESS table is reduced to in-frame sequences with V and J assigned. These tables do not hold every clone; where another copy was compared, an unresolved V gene accounts for under half, and the others remain unexplained. For this sample the table gives roughly 200,000 clones, of which roughly 82% were detected only once. The ten most abundant clones make up 6.5% to 9.5% of the sample. Sequences were obtained from peripheral blood. All receptors derive from a woman aged 55-69 years with COVID-19, enrolled during active disease.

This sequence joins TRBV2 and TRBJ1-2, with D uncertain. Looked up from germline, CDR1 is SNHLY and CDR2 is FYNNEI. This CDR3 comprises 17 residues. Between the trimmed V and J ends, which lost 7 bases and 8 bases, there was a span of 29 bases. CDR3 in DNA: TGTGCCAGCATCCTCCGGATCTACAACCCAGATGTCAGGGGCTACACCTTC. It is translated as CASILRIYNPDVRGYTF.

This clone was observed at least ten times. DNA of the CDR3: TGTGCCAGCACGGACAGGGTACAGACCCAGTACTTC. Protein product: CASTDRVQTQYF. The chain is built from TRBV7-9 and TRBJ2-5, with 8 bases aligning to TRBD1. Germline-derived CDR1 and CDR2 are SEHNR and FQNEAQ (reference sequence). This CDR3 has 12 amino acids. Trimming took 7 bases from V and 6 from J; bases not matched to a gene: 4. Full variable domain (rest looked up from reference TRBV7-9 and TRBJ2-5): DTGVSQNPRHKITKRGQNVTFRCDPISEHNRLYWYRQTLGQGPEFLTYFQNEAQLEKSRLLSDRFSAERPKGSFSTLEIQRTEQGDSAMYLCASTDRVQTQYFGPGTRLLVL.

The chain recombines TRBV2 with TRBJ2-5; 10 nucleotides line up with TRBD1. The V segment lost 0 bases and the J segment 5 bases; nucleotides outside the gene matches: 3. Germline-derived CDR1 and CDR2 are SNHLY and FYNNEI. This CDR3 contains 15 residues. The CDR3 loop is CASSEAGQGRETQYF. In DNA form, the CDR3 reads TGTGCCAGCAGTGAAGCGGGACAGGGGAGGGAGACCCAGTACTTC. Using reference TRBV2 and TRBJ2-5 for the parts outside the CDR3, the full variable domain is EPEVTQTPSHQVTQMGQEVILRCVPISNHLYFYWYRQILGQKVEFLVSFYNNEISEKSEIFDDQFSVERPDGSNFTLKIRSTKLEDSAMYFCASSEAGQGRETQYFGPGTRLLVL.

The chain's CDR3 is CASSQGIGLSSYNEQFF. Written as DNA, the CDR3 is TGCGCCAGCAGCCAAGGAATTGGTCTGAGCTCCTACAATGAGCAGTTCTTC. The chain combines TRBV4-3 with TRBJ2-1, with D unclear. Trimming took 1 base from V and 0 from J, leaving 13 bases between them. Germline V lookup: CDR1 LGHNA, CDR2 YSLEER. This CDR3 region has 17 residues.

This rearrangement joins TRBV9 to TRBJ1-6, with TRBD1 identical over 11 bases. The CDR3 runs 16 residues. Germline lookup yields CDR1 SGDLS and CDR2 YYNGEE. V lost 3 bases, J lost 6 bases, and 5 bases stayed unmatched. The CDR3 DNA sequence: TGTGCCAGCAGCGCAGGACAGGGGGCGAGTAATTCACCCCTCCACTTT. Translated: CASSAGQGASNSPLHF.

The CDR3 is CASSIRTGWGNQPQHF. As DNA, the CDR3 is TGTGCCAGTAGTATCCGAACAGGGTGGGGCAATCAGCCCCAGCATTTT. The chain joins TRBV19 to TRBJ1-5, with D tentatively TRBD1 (6 bases). Trimming stripped 3 bases from V and 2 bases from J, with 14 bases between. This CDR3 is 16 amino acids long. Germline assignment: CDR1 LNHDA and CDR2 SQIVND (reference sequence). The complete variable domain, with remaining parts taken from reference TRBV19 and TRBJ1-5, reads DGGITQSPKYLFRKEGQNVTLSCEQNLNHDAMYWYRQDPGQGLRLIYYSQIVNDFQKGDIAEGYSVSREKKESFPLTVTSAQKNPTAFYLCASSIRTGWGNQPQHFGDGTRLSIL.

The genes are TRBV30 and TRBJ2-5; 7 bases line up with TRBD2. Germline V CDR1 and CDR2: GTSNPN, SVGIG (reference sequence). The J segment lost 2 bases and the V segment lost 8 bases, leaving 8 bases of the junction unmatched. The CDR3 is 13 amino acids. CDR3 amino acids: CATGGGGQETQYF. The CDR3 region has the DNA TGTGCCACGGGCGGGGGTGGTCAAGAGACCCAGTACTTC. Full variable domain (missing parts from reference TRBV30 and TRBJ2-5): SQTIHQWPATLVQPVGSPLSLECTVEGTSNPNLYWYRQAAGRGLQLLFYSVGIGQISSEVPQNLSASRPQDRQFILSSKKLLLSDSGFYLCATGGGGQETQYFGPGTRLLVL.

This clone has only a few counts. The V call is TRBV9, the J call TRBJ1-1; 7 bases are a match to TRBD1. V lost 3 bases to trimming and J lost 8 bases; unmatched junction nucleotides: 22. The CDR3 contains 18 residues. Germline CDR1 and CDR2: SGDLS and YYNGEE. In DNA form, the CDR3 reads TGTGCCAGCAGCGCCTTCAGGTTCCGAGGAGCACAGGGGTCGGAAGCTTTCTTT. This gives the protein CASSAFRFRGAQGSEAFF. Drawing the rest from reference TRBV9 and TRBJ1-1, the complete variable domain is DSGVTQTPKHLITATGQRVTLRCSPRSGDLSVYWYQQSLDQGLQFLIQYYNGEERAKGNILERFSAQQFPDLHSELNLSSLELGDSALYFCASSAFRFRGAQGSEAFFGQGTRLTVV.

The chain has TRBV4-1 and TRBJ1-1; 8 nucleotides line up with TRBD1. Germline V lookup: CDR1 MGHRA, CDR2 YSYEKL. V was pared by 2 bases and J by 5 bases, with 7 bases of the junction left unmatched. The CDR3 has 15 residues. The CDR3 bases are TGCGCCAGCAGCCAAAGCTGGACAGGGAGGACTGAAGCTTTCTTT. Amino acids: CASSQSWTGRTEAFF.

The genes are TRBV7-3 and TRBJ2-1; 8 bases agree with TRBD2. The length of the CDR3 is 17 residues. CDR1 is SGHTA and CDR2 is FQGTGA in the germline V gene. The J segment lost 3 bases and the V segment lost 5 bases, leaving 12 bases of the junction unmatched. In DNA, the CDR3 is TGTGCCAGCAGCCCTTTAAGCGGGAGAGGGTTCTACAATGAGCAGTTCTTC. Translating it yields CASSPLSGRGFYNEQFF.

This clone was seen a few times. The chain uses TRBV4-1 and TRBJ1-2, with no clear D. V was clipped by 0 bases and J by 5 bases, with 7 bases between them. Germline V gives CDR1 MGHRA, CDR2 YSYEKL. CDR3 size: 13 residues. The CDR3 spells CASSQDPGYGYTF. The CDR3 coding sequence is TGCGCCAGCAGCCAAGATCCAGGTTATGGCTACACCTTC.